This is a list of T cell receptor beta chains from one sample in a study of shared clonotypes between healthy human individuals. TCRdb's table, derived via immunoSEQ multiplex PCR, lists solely in-frame clones and lacks some. The profile shows hundreds of thousands of clones, 80% to 95% of them singletons. Sample: naive CD8+ T cells sorted from blood. Receptors were obtained from a young man in good health. CDR3s include the opening cysteine and the closing phenylalanine or tryptophan. D genes are given only for firm matches. A row's size may be missing; if present it is once, few, many or a size class.

size	V	D	J	length	CDR3	DNA
few	TRBV6-6	TRBD1	TRBJ2-7	14	CASSPRTGVGEQYF	TGTGCCAGCAGCCCTAGGACAGGGGTGGGCGAGCAGTACTTC
NA	TRBV30	NA	TRBJ2-1	14	CAWSSGSSYNEQFF	TGTGCCTGGAGTTCAGGGTCTTCCTACAATGAGCAGTTCTTC
NA	TRBV11-2	NA	TRBJ2-7	13	CASSLSNDYEQYF	TGTGCCAGCAGCTTGTCCAACGACTACGAGCAGTACTTC
NA	TRBV5-6	TRBD1	TRBJ2-7	14	CASTGRDRVYEQYF	TGTGCCAGCACCGGGCGGGACAGGGTGTACGAGCAGTACTTC
NA	TRBV10-1	NA	TRBJ2-7	12	CASSADGYEQYF	TGCGCCAGCAGTGCAGATGGCTACGAGCAGTACTTC
NA	TRBV7-9	TRBD1	TRBJ2-7	12	CASSWDSSEQYF	TGTGCCAGCAGTTGGGACAGCTCTGAGCAGTACTTC
NA	TRBV5-1	NA	TRBJ2-3	14	CASSLAVGTDTQYF	TGCGCCAGCAGCTTGGCCGTAGGGACAGATACGCAGTATTTT
NA	TRBV7-8	TRBD2	TRBJ2-3	16	CASSSPSGMRTDTQYF	TGTGCCAGCAGCTCCCCTAGCGGGATGAGGACAGATACGCAGTATTTT
NA	TRBV27	NA	TRBJ2-3	13	CASSLSATDTQYF	TGTGCCAGCAGTTTATCTGCCACAGATACGCAGTATTTT
once	TRBV29-1	NA	TRBJ2-2	15	CSVPIRGGNTGELFF	TGCAGCGTGCCGATCAGGGGCGGAAACACCGGGGAGCTGTTTTTT
NA	TRBV7-9	NA	TRBJ2-1	16	CASSLDLGTTDNEQFF	TGTGCCAGCAGTCTCGACCTCGGGACCACTGACAATGAGCAGTTCTTC
NA	TRBV6-5	NA	TRBJ1-5	11	CATGADQPQHF	TGTGCCACCGGGGCGGATCAGCCCCAGCATTTT
NA	TRBV9	NA	TRBJ2-5	16	CASSRTTGPPQETQYF	TGTGCCAGCAGTCGAACTACGGGGCCTCCCCAAGAGACCCAGTACTTC
NA	TRBV4-3	NA	TRBJ2-7	14	CASSQNRRSYEQYF	TGCGCCAGCAGCCAAAATCGGCGCTCCTACGAGCAGTACTTC
once	TRBV4-1	NA	TRBJ2-1	11	CASSQGVEQFF	TGCGCCAGCAGCCAAGGAGTAGAGCAGTTCTTC
NA	TRBV5-8	NA	TRBJ2-1	13	CASSPRGPPGQFF	TGTGCCAGCAGTCCTCGAGGTCCACCTGGGCAGTTCTTC
NA	TRBV5-6	NA	TRBJ1-2	13	CASSFQGFGGYTF	TGTGCCAGCAGCTTTCAGGGGTTTGGCGGCTACACCTTC
NA	TRBV14	TRBD2	TRBJ2-5	18	CASSQVPGLLAVQETQYF	TGTGCCAGCAGCCAAGTTCCAGGACTACTAGCGGTCCAAGAGACCCAGTACTTC
NA	TRBV28	NA	TRBJ1-5	15	CATRSPGGEGQPQHF	TGTGCCACCAGATCCCCGGGGGGGGAGGGACAGCCCCAGCATTTT
NA	TRBV7-2	NA	TRBJ1-2	18	CASSLWGRSGTPLAGYTF	TGTGCCAGCAGCTTATGGGGACGGTCGGGGACTCCATTAGCTGGCTACACCTTC
NA	TRBV29-1	TRBD2	TRBJ2-7	13	CSVDSGRAFEQYF	TGCAGCGTTGATAGCGGGAGGGCCTTCGAGCAGTACTTC
NA	TRBV9	NA	TRBJ2-5	15	CASSREGGLGETQYF	TGTGCCAGCAGTCGCGAGGGGGGCTTGGGCGAGACCCAGTACTTC
NA	TRBV5-1	NA	TRBJ1-3	15	CASSLWASSGNTIYF	TGCGCCAGCAGCTTGTGGGCGAGCTCTGGAAACACCATATATTTT
NA	TRBV7-9	NA	TRBJ1-2	16	CASSLERILKNYGYTF	TGTGCCAGCAGCTTAGAGCGGATCCTTAAAAACTATGGCTACACCTTC
NA	TRBV28	TRBD1	TRBJ1-4	16	CASSMYRGSTNEKLFF	TGTGCCAGCAGTATGTACAGGGGATCGACTAATGAAAAACTGTTTTTT
NA	TRBV10-2	NA	TRBJ2-5	14	CASSELGTGETQYF	TGCGCCAGCAGTGAGTTGGGAACTGGAGAGACCCAGTACTTC
NA	TRBV6-6	NA	TRBJ1-1	10	CASGNTEAFF	TGTGCCAGCGGGAACACTGAAGCTTTCTTT
NA	TRBV2	TRBD1	TRBJ2-7	15	CASSEDRDRRSEQYF	TGTGCCAGCAGTGAGGACAGGGATAGGAGGAGCGAGCAGTACTTC
NA	TRBV19	NA	TRBJ2-1	13	CASSIGSPNEQFF	TGTGCCAGTAGTATAGGCTCCCCCAATGAGCAGTTCTTC
NA	TRBV11-2	TRBD1	TRBJ2-2	15	CASKYGTGSTGELFF	TGTGCCAGCAAATATGGGACAGGGAGTACCGGGGAGCTGTTTTTT
once	TRBV6-5	NA	TRBJ2-1	11	CASSTGTEQFF	TGTGCCAGCAGCACCGGGACCGAGCAGTTCTTC
few	TRBV27	NA	TRBJ2-3	14	CASSLSGTTDTQYF	TGTGCCAGCAGTTTATCGGGAACCACAGATACGCAGTATTTT
NA	TRBV27	TRBD1	TRBJ1-5	14	CASSVQGYNQPQHF	TGTGCCAGCAGTGTACAGGGGTACAATCAGCCCCAGCATTTT
NA	TRBV14	TRBD2	TRBJ2-7	14	CASSQFAGAYEQYF	TGTGCCAGCAGCCAATTTGCGGGAGCCTACGAGCAGTACTTC
NA	TRBV7-2	TRBD1	TRBJ2-1	17	CASSPQPGQGAVNEQFF	TGTGCCAGCAGCCCCCAACCGGGACAGGGGGCAGTCAATGAGCAGTTCTTC
NA	TRBV29-1	TRBD1	TRBJ2-7	14	CSVERPDRGNEQYF	TGCAGCGTTGAACGTCCGGACAGGGGAAACGAGCAGTACTTC
NA	TRBV6-1	NA	TRBJ2-2	15	CASSGEIANTGELFF	TGTGCCAGCAGCGGAGAAATCGCGAACACCGGGGAGCTGTTTTTT
NA	TRBV14	TRBD1	TRBJ2-4	17	CASSPRTGGLSGNIQYF	TGTGCCAGCAGCCCTCGGACAGGGGGCCTCTCAGGAAACATTCAGTACTTC
NA	TRBV9	NA	TRBJ2-3	15	CASSEGAGVGDTQYF	TGTGCCAGCAGCGAGGGGGCGGGAGTGGGAGATACGCAGTATTTT
NA	TRBV7-6	NA	TRBJ2-1	15	CASSLEVRQYNEQFF	TGTGCCAGCAGCTTAGAGGTGCGACAGTACAATGAGCAGTTCTTC
NA	TRBV19	NA	TRBJ1-5	15	CASSIGGMPLQPQHF	TGTGCCAGTAGTATAGGGGGGATGCCACTTCAGCCCCAGCATTTT
NA	TRBV28	TRBD1	TRBJ1-1	16	CASNDGWDRINTEAFF	TGTGCCAGCAATGATGGGTGGGACAGGATAAACACTGAAGCTTTCTTT
NA	TRBV28	TRBD2	TRBJ2-3	17	CASSILSSGIYGDTQYF	TGTGCCAGCAGCATCCTTTCTAGCGGGATATATGGAGATACGCAGTATTTT
NA	TRBV7-9	NA	TRBJ2-7	14	CASSPPRDHYEQYF	TGTGCCAGCAGCCCCCCAAGGGATCACTACGAGCAGTACTTC
NA	TRBV27	NA	TRBJ2-7	15	CASTDVGRGVYEQYF	TGTGCCAGCACCGACGTTGGCAGGGGAGTCTACGAGCAGTACTTC